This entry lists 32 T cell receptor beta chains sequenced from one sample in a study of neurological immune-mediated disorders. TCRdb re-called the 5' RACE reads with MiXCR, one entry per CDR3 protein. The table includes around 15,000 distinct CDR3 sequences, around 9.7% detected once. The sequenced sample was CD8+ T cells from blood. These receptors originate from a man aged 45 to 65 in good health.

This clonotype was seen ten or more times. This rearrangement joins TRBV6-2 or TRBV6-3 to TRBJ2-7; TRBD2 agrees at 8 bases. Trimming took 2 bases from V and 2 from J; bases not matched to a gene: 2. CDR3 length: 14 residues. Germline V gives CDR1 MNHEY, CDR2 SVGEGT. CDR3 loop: CASSYREGPYEQYF. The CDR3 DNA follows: TGTGCCAGCAGTTACCGGGAGGGCCCCTACGAGCAGTACTTC.

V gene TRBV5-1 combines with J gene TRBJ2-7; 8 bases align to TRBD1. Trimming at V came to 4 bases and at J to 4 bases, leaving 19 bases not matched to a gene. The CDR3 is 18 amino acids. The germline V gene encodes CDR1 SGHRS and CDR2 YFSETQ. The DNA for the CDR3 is TGCGCCAGCAGCCTCCAGGAAGGAGGGGCAGGGGGCTCGTACGAGCAGTACTTC. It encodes CASSLQEGGAGGSYEQYF.

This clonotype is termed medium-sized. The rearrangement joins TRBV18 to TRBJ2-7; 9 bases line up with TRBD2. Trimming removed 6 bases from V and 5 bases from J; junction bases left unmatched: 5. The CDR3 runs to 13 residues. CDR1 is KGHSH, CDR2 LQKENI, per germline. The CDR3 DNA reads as TGTGCCAGCTCGGGGACTAGCATCCACGAGCAGTACTTC. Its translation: CASSGTSIHEQYF.

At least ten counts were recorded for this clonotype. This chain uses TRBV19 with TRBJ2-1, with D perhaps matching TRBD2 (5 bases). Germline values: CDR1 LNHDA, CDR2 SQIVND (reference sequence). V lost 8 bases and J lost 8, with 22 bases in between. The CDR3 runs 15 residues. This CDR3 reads CASQEGAETRDEQFF. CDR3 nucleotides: TGTGCCAGTCAAGAGGGAGCGGAAACACGGGATGAGCAGTTCTTC.

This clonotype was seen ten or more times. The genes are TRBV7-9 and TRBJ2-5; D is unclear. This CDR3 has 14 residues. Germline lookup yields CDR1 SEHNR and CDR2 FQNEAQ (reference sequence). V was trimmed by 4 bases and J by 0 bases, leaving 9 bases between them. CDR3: CASSSDEYQETQYF. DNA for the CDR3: TGTGCCAGCAGCTCGGACGAGTACCAAGAGACCCAGTACTTC.

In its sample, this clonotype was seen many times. The CDR3 sequence: CASRTGTGVTPLHF. The CDR3 DNA sequence: TGTGCCAGCAGGACCGGGACAGGGGTTACACCCCTCCACTTT. V is TRBV28 and J is TRBJ1-6; 10 bases align to TRBD1. V gave up 6 bases and J gave up 11 bases; unmatched junction bases: 7. Germline CDR1 and CDR2: MDHEN and SYDVKM. CDR3 length: 14 amino acids.

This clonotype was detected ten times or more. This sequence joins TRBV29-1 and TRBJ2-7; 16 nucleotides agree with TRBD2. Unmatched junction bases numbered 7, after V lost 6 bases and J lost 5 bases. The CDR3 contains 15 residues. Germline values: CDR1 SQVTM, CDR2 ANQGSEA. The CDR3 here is CSVGEGTSGRDEQYF. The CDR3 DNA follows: TGCAGCGTGGGTGAAGGGACTAGCGGGAGGGACGAGCAGTACTTC.

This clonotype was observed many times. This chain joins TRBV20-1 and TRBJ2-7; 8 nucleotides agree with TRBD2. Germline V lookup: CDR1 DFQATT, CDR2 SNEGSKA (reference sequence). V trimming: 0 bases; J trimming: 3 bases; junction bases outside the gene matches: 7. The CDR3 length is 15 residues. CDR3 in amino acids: CSARDIREGRYEQYF. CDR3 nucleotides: TGCAGTGCTAGAGATATACGGGAGGGCCGCTACGAGCAGTACTTC.

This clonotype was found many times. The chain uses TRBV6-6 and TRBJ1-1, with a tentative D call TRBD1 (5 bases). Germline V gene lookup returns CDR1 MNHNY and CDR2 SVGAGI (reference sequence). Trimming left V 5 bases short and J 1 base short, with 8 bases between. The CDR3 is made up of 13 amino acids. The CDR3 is CASSEGQNTEAFF. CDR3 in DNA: TGTGCCAGCAGTGAAGGACAGAACACTGAAGCTTTCTTT.

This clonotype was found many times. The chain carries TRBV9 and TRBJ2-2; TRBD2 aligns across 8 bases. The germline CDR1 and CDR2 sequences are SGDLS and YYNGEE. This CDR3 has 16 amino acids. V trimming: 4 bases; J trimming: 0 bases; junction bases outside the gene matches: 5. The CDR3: CASSPGLAANTGELFF. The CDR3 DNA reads TGTGCCAGCAGCCCAGGACTAGCTGCGAACACCGGGGAGCTGTTTTTT.

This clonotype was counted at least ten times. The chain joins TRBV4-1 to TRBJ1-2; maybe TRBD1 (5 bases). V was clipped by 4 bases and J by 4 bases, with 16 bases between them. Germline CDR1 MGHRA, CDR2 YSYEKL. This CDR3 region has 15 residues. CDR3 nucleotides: TGCGCCAGCAGCCCCGTTGGGGGGGGATTCTATGGCTACACCTTC. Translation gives CASSPVGGGFYGYTF.

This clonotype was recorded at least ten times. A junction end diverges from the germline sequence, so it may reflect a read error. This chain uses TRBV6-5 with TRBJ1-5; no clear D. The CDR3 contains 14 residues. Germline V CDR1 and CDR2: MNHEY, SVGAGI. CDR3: CASSRGIKNDEGPF. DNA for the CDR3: TGTGCCAGCAGCCGCGGGATTAAAAACGACGAGGGCCCTTTT.

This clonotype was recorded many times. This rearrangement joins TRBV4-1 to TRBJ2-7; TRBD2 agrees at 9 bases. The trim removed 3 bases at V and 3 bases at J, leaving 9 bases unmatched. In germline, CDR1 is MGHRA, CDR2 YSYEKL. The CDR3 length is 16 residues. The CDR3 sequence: CASSHSTGTSSYEQYF. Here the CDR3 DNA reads TGCGCCAGCAGCCATTCAACGGGGACTAGCAGCTACGAGCAGTACTTC.

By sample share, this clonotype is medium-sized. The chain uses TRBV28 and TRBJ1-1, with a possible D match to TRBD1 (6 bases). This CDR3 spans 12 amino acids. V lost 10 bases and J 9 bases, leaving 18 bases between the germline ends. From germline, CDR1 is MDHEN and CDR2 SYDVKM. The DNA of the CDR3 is TGTGCCACCGCTCACAGGGTTTGGCAAGCTTTCTTT. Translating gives CATAHRVWQAFF.

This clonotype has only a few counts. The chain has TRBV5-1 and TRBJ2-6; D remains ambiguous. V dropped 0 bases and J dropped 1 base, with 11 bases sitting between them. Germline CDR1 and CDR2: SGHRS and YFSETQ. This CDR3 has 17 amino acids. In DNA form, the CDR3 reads TGCGCCAGCAGCTTGGATGCCCAAGATTCTGGGGCCAACGTCCTGACTTTC. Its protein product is CASSLDAQDSGANVLTF. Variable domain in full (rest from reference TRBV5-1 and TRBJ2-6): KAGVTQTPRYLIKTRGQQVTLSCSPISGHRSVSWYQQTPGQGLQFLFEYFSETQRNKGNFPGRFSGRQFSNSRSEMNVSTLELGDSALYLCASSLDAQDSGANVLTFGAGSRLTVL.

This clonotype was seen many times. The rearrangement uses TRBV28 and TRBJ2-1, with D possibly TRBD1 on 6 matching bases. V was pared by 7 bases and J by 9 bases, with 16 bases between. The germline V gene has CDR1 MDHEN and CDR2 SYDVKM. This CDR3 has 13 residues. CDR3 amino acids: CASTLAGAREQFF. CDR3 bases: TGTGCCAGCACCTTGGCAGGGGCGCGTGAGCAGTTCTTC.

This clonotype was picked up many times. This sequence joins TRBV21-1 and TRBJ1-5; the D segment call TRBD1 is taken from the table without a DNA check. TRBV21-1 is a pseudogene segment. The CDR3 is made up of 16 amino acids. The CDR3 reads CASSGFPDGLNQPQHF. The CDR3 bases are TGTGCCAGCAGCGGCTTCCCGGACGGGCTCAATCAGCCCCAGCATTTT.

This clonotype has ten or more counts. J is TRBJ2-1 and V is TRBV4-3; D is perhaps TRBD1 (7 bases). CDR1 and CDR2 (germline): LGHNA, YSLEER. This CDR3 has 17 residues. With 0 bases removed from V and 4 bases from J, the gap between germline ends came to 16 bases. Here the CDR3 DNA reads TGCGCCAGCAGCCAAGAGAATTTTGCAGGGGGGTACAATGAGCAGTTCTTC. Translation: CASSQENFAGGYNEQFF.

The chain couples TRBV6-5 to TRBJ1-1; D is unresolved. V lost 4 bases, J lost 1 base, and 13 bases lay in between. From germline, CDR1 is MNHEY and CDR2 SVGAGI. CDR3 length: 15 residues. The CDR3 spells CASSLERAPNTEAFF. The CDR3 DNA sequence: TGTGCCAGCAGTTTAGAGCGGGCCCCGAACACTGAAGCTTTCTTT.

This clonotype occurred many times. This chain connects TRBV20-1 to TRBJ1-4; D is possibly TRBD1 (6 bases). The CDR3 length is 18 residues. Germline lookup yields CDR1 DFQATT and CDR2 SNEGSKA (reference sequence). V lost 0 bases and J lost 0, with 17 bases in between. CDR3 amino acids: CSARDGSNRAATNEKLFF. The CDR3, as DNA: TGCAGTGCTAGAGATGGTTCAAACAGGGCTGCAACTAATGAAAAACTGTTTTTT.

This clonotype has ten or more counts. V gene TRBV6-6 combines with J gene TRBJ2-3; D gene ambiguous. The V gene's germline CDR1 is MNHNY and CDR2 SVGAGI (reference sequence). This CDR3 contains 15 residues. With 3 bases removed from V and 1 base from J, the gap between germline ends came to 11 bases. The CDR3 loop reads CASSYSDGRTDTQYF. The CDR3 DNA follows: TGTGCCAGCAGTTATTCCGACGGCCGCACAGATACGCAGTATTTT.

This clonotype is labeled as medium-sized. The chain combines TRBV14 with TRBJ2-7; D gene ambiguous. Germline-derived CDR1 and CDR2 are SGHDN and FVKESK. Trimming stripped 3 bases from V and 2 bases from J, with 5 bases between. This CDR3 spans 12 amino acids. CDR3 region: CASSHNTYEQYF. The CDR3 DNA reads TGTGCCAGCAGCCACAATACCTACGAGCAGTACTTC.

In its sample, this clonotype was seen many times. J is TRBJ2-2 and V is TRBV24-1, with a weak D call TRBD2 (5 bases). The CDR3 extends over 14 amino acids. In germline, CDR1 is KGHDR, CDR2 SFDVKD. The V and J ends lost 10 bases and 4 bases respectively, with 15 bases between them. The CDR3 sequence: CATRGGRGTGELFF. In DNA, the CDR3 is TGTGCCACGCGTGGAGGACGGGGCACCGGGGAGCTGTTTTTT.

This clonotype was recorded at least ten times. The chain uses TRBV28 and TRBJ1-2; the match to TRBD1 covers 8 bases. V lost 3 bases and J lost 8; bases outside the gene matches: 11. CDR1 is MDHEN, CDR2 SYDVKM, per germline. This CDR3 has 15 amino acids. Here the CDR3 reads CASSFEGDRGRGYTF. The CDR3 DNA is TGTGCCAGCAGTTTCGAGGGCGACAGGGGACGCGGCTACACCTTC.

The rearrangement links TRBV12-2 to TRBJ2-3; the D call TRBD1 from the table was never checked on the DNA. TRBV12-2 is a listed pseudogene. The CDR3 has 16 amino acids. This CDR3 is CASRLETGPSTDTQYF. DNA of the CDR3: TGTGCAAGTCGCTTAGAGACAGGGCCTAGCACAGATACGCAGTATTTT.

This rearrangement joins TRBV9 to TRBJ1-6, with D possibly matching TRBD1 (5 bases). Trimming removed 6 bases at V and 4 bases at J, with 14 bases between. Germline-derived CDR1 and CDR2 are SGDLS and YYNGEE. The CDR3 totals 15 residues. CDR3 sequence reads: CASTWGGDYNSPLHF. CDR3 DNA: TGTGCCAGCACCTGGGGGGGGGATTATAATTCACCCCTCCACTTT.

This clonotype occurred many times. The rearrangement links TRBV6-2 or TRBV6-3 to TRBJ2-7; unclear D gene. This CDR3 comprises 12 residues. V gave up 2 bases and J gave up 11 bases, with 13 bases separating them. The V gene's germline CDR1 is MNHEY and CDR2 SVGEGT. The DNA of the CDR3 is TGTGCCAGCAGTTACGGGATTCCGACCAAGTACTTC. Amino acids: CASSYGIPTKYF.

In DNA, the CDR3 is TGTGCCAGCAGCTTAGCACAGGGAAGGACAGATACGCAGTATTTT. It encodes CASSLAQGRTDTQYF. The V gene is TRBV7-9, the J gene TRBJ2-3; the D gene is possibly TRBD1 (6 bases). Germline CDR1 is SEHNR and CDR2 is FQNEAQ (reference sequence). Trimming left V 0 bases short and J 3 bases short, with 10 bases between. The CDR3 spans 15 residues.

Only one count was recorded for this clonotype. CDR3 sequence reads: CASSFSTGGWTEAFF. The CDR3 DNA is TGCGCCAGCAGTTTCAGCACAGGGGGTTGGACTGAAGCTTTCTTT. This chain uses TRBV5-1 with TRBJ1-1, with TRBD1 matching 8 bases. The CDR3 loop spans 15 amino acids. Germline assignment: CDR1 SGHRS and CDR2 YFSETQ. J lost 5 bases, V lost 5 bases, and 11 bases had no gene match.

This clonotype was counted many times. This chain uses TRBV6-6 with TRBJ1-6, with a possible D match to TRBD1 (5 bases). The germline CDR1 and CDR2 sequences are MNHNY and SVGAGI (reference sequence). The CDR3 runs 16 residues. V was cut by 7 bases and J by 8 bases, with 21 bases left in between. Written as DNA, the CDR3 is TGTGCCAGCACCCACCACCTGGGGGGGTTGGATTCACCCCTCCACTTT. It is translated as CASTHHLGGLDSPLHF.

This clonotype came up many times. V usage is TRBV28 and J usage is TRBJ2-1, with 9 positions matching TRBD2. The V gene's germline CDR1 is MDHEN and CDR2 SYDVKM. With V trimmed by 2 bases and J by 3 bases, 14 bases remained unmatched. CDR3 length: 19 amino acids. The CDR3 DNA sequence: TGTGCCAGCAGTTTACGCCTGCTGATAGCGGGAGTACACTACAATGAGCAGTTCTTC. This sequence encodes CASSLRLLIAGVHYNEQFF.

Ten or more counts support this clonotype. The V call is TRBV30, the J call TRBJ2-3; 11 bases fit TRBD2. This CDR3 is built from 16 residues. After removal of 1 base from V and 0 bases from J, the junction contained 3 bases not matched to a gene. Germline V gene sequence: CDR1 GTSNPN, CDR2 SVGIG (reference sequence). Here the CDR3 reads CAWSDGLAGSTDTQYF. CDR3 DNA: TGTGCCTGGAGTGATGGACTAGCGGGTAGCACAGATACGCAGTATTTT.